The 27 T cell receptor beta chains listed next were all sequenced from one sample in a study of blood T cells in healthy people across ages (dated by TCRdb to between 2015 and 2016). Library method: 5' RACE. TCRdb records Illumina HiSeq 2500 as the sequencer. The second PCR ran for about 6 to 12 cycles and used a J-beta primer mix along with a sample-barcoded 5' primer. TCRdb redid the processing of the public reads, applying fastp at Q25 and MiXCR, and retained in-frame beta chains. Records with the same CDR3 protein are collapsed into one entry carrying the most frequent genes and DNA. The sample includes 650,000 to 900,000 distinct CDR3 sequences, with around 68% observed a single time. The ten top clones hold roughly 25% of the sample. Sequences were obtained from blood. The receptors were sampled from a man under 40 in good health.

Details on this clonotype: One junction end disagrees with the germline gene, perhaps due to a read error. The J gene is TRBJ1-4, the V gene TRBV2; no firm D call. The V gene's germline CDR1 is SNHLY and CDR2 FYNNEI. The length of the CDR3 is 15 residues. In DNA, the CDR3 is TGTTCCAGCAGAGAACTAGATTCAACTAATGAAAAACTGTTTTTT. Encoded protein: CSSRELDSTNEKLFF.

The chain couples TRBV7-9 to TRBJ1-5; D not resolved. The CDR3 spans 14 residues. V was trimmed by 5 bases and J by 1 base, leaving 9 bases between them. Looked up from germline, CDR1 is SEHNR and CDR2 is FQNEAQ (reference sequence). CDR3 protein: CASSVIGSNQPQHF. The CDR3 DNA sequence: TGTGCCAGCAGCGTGATCGGGAGCAATCAGCCCCAGCATTTT.

The chain employs TRBV9 and TRBJ1-1; D not resolved. The CDR3 loop spans 14 amino acids. Per the germline V gene, CDR1 is SGDLS and CDR2 is YYNGEE. V lost 3 bases to trimming and J lost 5 bases, with 14 bases between them. DNA for the CDR3: TGTGCCAGCAGCGGGCCCGGTTATAGGACTGAAGCTTTCTTT. This encodes CASSGPGYRTEAFF.

The chain carries TRBV12-3 or TRBV12-4 and TRBJ1-1; no definite D call. The length of the CDR3 is 13 residues. Trimming pared 2 bases from V and 4 bases from J, leaving 8 bases between. Written as DNA, the CDR3 is TGTGCCAGCAGTTTACAGGACTTCACTGAAGCTTTCTTT. Translation gives CASSLQDFTEAFF.

V and J are TRBV6-6 and TRBJ2-7; 7 bases align to TRBD1. V was clipped by 4 bases and J by 5 bases; unmatched bases: 11. The CDR3 covers 15 residues. Germline V gene sequence: CDR1 MNHNY, CDR2 SVGAGI (reference sequence). CDR3 DNA sequence: TGTGCCAGCAGTTTAGACCGGGACAGTCAAAACGAGCAGTACTTC. Protein sequence: CASSLDRDSQNEQYF.

The chain combines TRBV12-3 or TRBV12-4 with TRBJ2-1; TRBD1 agrees at 12 bases. The CDR3 spans 12 residues. The trim removed 11 bases at V and 14 bases at J, leaving 10 bases unmatched. CDR3 region: CAGTSGTGGEFF. The CDR3 DNA follows: TGTGCCGGCACTTCCGGGACAGGGGGCGAGTTCTTC.

This chain joins TRBV20-1 and TRBJ1-6; D ambiguous. The CDR3 has 13 amino acids. Trimming took 1 base from V and 8 from J, leaving 9 bases between them. Germline V gene sequence: CDR1 DFQATT, CDR2 SNEGSKA (reference sequence). Here the CDR3 reads CSARVGEHSPLHF. Written as DNA, the CDR3 is TGCAGTGCTAGAGTGGGAGAACATTCACCCCTCCACTTT.

The chain combines TRBV20-1 with TRBJ2-5; 7 bases match TRBD2. The J call may not be correct, given that the DNA end is closer to TRBJ2-7. Per germline, CDR1 DFQATT and CDR2 SNEGSKA (reference sequence). There are 12 residues in the CDR3. The CDR3 region is CSASPGGYEQYF. The CDR3 coding sequence is TGCAGTGCTAGTCCGGGAGGCTACGAGCAGTACTTC.

This clonotype was observed once. This chain joins TRBV9 and TRBJ2-6; perhaps D is TRBD1 or TRBD2 (5 bases each). This CDR3 comprises 17 residues. CDR1 is SGDLS, CDR2 YYNGEE, per germline. V lost 6 bases and J 0 bases, leaving 16 bases between the germline ends. This CDR3 is CASNLGDLASGANVLTF. In DNA, the CDR3 is TGTGCCAGCAATCTCGGGGACCTGGCCTCTGGGGCCAACGTCCTGACTTTC.

The chain recombines TRBV3-1 with TRBJ2-5; 9 bases match TRBD2. Trimming removed 3 bases from V and 1 base from J; junction bases left unmatched: 18. CDR3 length: 20 amino acids. Germline CDR1 reads LGHDT; CDR2 reads YNNKEL (reference sequence). In nucleotides, the CDR3 is TGTGCCAGCAGCCAGAGTCTTCTCCAGGGCGGCGGGGGGGCCCAAGAGACCCAGTACTTC. This translates into CASSQSLLQGGGGAQETQYF.

The rearrangement links TRBV7-2 to TRBJ2-5; D may match TRBD1 or TRBD2 (6 bases each). The CDR3 contains 16 residues. V was shortened by 1 base and J by 1 base, with 13 bases between the two germline ends. The germline V gene has CDR1 SGHTA and CDR2 FQGNSA. CDR3 DNA sequence: TGTGCCAGCAGCTTAGGTGTGGGGGGCCCCCAAGAGACCCAGTACTTC. Its protein is CASSLGVGGPQETQYF.

The chain links TRBV7-9 to TRBJ2-1; tentatively, D is TRBD2 (6 bases). V shed 4 bases and J shed 8 bases, with 18 bases lying between them. Germline V gene lookup returns CDR1 SEHNR and CDR2 FQNEAQ (reference sequence). This CDR3 comprises 15 residues. CDR3 coding DNA: TGTGCCAGCAGCTCCGGGTCTAAATCGGGGGATGAGCAGTTCTTC. Translation gives CASSSGSKSGDEQFF.

The rearrangement joins TRBV12-3 or TRBV12-4 to TRBJ1-4; D not resolved. This CDR3 comprises 14 residues. Trimming left V 5 bases short and J 9 bases short, with 16 bases between. CDR3 coding DNA: TGTGCCAGCAGTCCAGGCCGGAGGGATAAAAAACTGTTTTTT. This translates into CASSPGRRDKKLFF.

The chain recombines TRBV6-5 with TRBJ2-7; D remains unclear. CDR1 is MNHEY and CDR2 is SVGAGI in the germline V gene. The CDR3 covers 15 residues. V lost 0 bases and J lost 6, with 15 bases in between. The CDR3 DNA is TGTGCCAGCAGTTACTCGGGTCAGGCGATAAGCGAGCAGTACTTC. This encodes CASSYSGQAISEQYF.

The CDR3 protein is CATSDVSGGDNEQFF. For the CDR3, the DNA is TGTGCCACCAGTGATGTCAGCGGGGGAGACAATGAGCAGTTCTTC. The chain recombines TRBV24-1 with TRBJ2-1, with 8 bases that match TRBD2. Germline CDR1 and CDR2: KGHDR and SFDVKD. The CDR3 totals 15 residues. Trimming cost V 3 bases and J 5 bases; bases outside gene matches: 5.

The genes are TRBV7-9 and TRBJ1-5; 8 bases are a match to TRBD1. The germline V gene has CDR1 SEHNR and CDR2 FQNEAQ (reference sequence). J lost 6 bases, V lost 10 bases, and 8 bases had no gene match. The CDR3 has 13 amino acids. DNA for the CDR3: TGTGCCACCCAGACAGGGGCCAGTCAGCCCCAGCATTTT. This gives the protein CATQTGASQPQHF.

The chain employs TRBV3-1 and TRBJ1-1; tentatively, D is TRBD1 (5 bases). CDR1 LGHDT and CDR2 YNNKEL come from the germline V gene (reference sequence). This CDR3 is 15 amino acids long. With 4 bases removed from V and 1 base from J, the gap between germline ends came to 13 bases. The CDR3 reads CASSPYPGQNTEAFF. The CDR3, as DNA: TGTGCCAGCAGCCCCTACCCTGGACAGAACACTGAAGCTTTCTTT.

The genes are TRBV3-1 and TRBJ1-5; no firm D call. Deletions cut 2 bases from V and 7 bases from J, with 9 bases between. The V gene's germline CDR1 is LGHDT and CDR2 YNNKEL (reference sequence). The CDR3 runs 13 residues. CDR3 amino acids: CASSQTPLQPQHF. In DNA, the CDR3 is TGTGCCAGCAGCCAAACCCCACTACAGCCCCAGCATTTT.

This clonotype has just one count. The V and J genes are TRBV29-1 and TRBJ2-1; 8 positions agree with TRBD1. Germline lookup yields CDR1 SQVTM and CDR2 ANQGSEA. Trimming at V came to 7 bases and at J to 5 bases, leaving 4 bases not matched to a gene. There are 12 residues in the CDR3. The CDR3 spells CSAGQGDNEQFF. CDR3 DNA: TGCAGCGCAGGACAGGGAGACAATGAGCAGTTCTTC.

The J gene is TRBJ1-1, the V gene TRBV29-1, with D possibly matching TRBD1 (6 bases). This CDR3 contains 14 residues. Trimming shortened V by 6 bases and J by 1 base, and 15 bases separated the two germline ends. Germline CDR1 is SQVTM and CDR2 is ANQGSEA. The CDR3 here is CSVSGDRSNTEAFF. The CDR3 coding sequence is TGCAGCGTCTCAGGGGACCGGTCGAACACTGAAGCTTTCTTT.

V usage is TRBV15 and J usage is TRBJ2-3; 10 bases map to TRBD1. This CDR3 has 16 residues. Germline-derived CDR1 and CDR2 are LNHNV and YYDKDF (reference sequence). The trim removed 3 bases at V and 4 bases at J, leaving 7 bases unmatched. For the CDR3, the DNA is TGTGCCACCAGCAGGGGACAGGGGAAGAGGGCAGATACGCAGTATTTT. Translating it yields CATSRGQGKRADTQYF.

This clonotype was observed once. This chain joins TRBV20-1 and TRBJ2-7; TRBD2 might be the D (5 bases). The CDR3 contains 12 residues. Germline V gene lookup returns CDR1 DFQATT and CDR2 SNEGSKA (reference sequence). Trimming took 0 bases from V and 3 from J, leaving 6 bases between them. As DNA, the CDR3 is TGCAGTGCTAGAGAAGCGGACTACGAGCAGTACTTC. This gives the protein CSAREADYEQYF.

The chain links TRBV20-1 to TRBJ2-3, with 9 bases lining up with TRBD2. The CDR3 consists of 14 residues. Germline assignment: CDR1 DFQATT and CDR2 SNEGSKA (reference sequence). With 6 bases clipped from V and 1 base from J, the junction kept 5 bases outside the gene matches. In DNA form, the CDR3 reads TGCAGTGCACTGCGGACTAGCGGCACAGATACGCAGTATTTT. This encodes CSALRTSGTDTQYF.

The chain has TRBV10-3 and TRBJ1-1, with D unclear. The CDR3 runs 15 residues. V lost 7 bases and J lost 4, with 19 bases in between. In germline, CDR1 is ENHRY, CDR2 SYGVKD. The CDR3 here is CAINTLTRVATEAFF. CDR3 DNA sequence: TGTGCCATCAACACTCTAACCCGGGTGGCCACTGAAGCTTTCTTT.

The chain couples TRBV5-1 to TRBJ2-4; no clear D gene. The assigned J gene may be wrong: the sequence end matches TRBJ2-7 better. From germline, CDR1 is SGHRS and CDR2 YFSETQ. The CDR3 has 14 amino acids. This CDR3 is CASSLEARPYEQYF. The CDR3 nucleotides read TGCGCCAGCAGCTTGGAAGCGCGTCCCTACGAGCAGTACTTC.

The J gene is TRBJ2-7, the V gene TRBV20-1; 10 positions agree with TRBD1. The CDR3 covers 15 residues. V dropped 2 bases and J dropped 4; count of bases not matched to a gene: 8. Per germline, CDR1 DFQATT and CDR2 SNEGSKA (reference sequence). For the CDR3, the DNA is TGCAGTGCTAGACGGGACAGGGGAATATTATACGAGCAGTACTTC. Protein: CSARRDRGILYEQYF.

The chain combines TRBV29-1 with TRBJ2-2; D is possibly TRBD1 (6 bases). Trimming cost V 0 bases and J 8 bases, with 13 bases left between them. CDR1 and CDR2 (germline): SQVTM, ANQGSEA. The CDR3 covers 14 residues. CDR3 sequence reads: CSVEEPRGTGELFF. The CDR3 DNA reads TGCAGCGTTGAAGAGCCCAGGGGCACGGGGGAGCTGTTTTTT.